Shown below are 4 T cell receptor beta chains from a single sample sequenced in a study of human T cells and chemical hapten exposure. Sample time point: pre-sensitization, week 0. The treatment is: therapeutic diphenylcyclopropenone sensitization with weekly scalp DPC. TCRdb reprocessed the RACE reads via MiXCR and lists one record per CDR3 protein. This sample has approximately 400,000 distinct CDR3 sequences, with approximately 5.1% found just once. Sequencing used whole blood, obtained in connection with sensitization to the hapten diphenylcyclopropenone (DPC). The receptors come from a woman between 50 and 59 years old with alopecia areata. Some clones in this sample may be carry-over from other donors' samples.

This chain connects TRBV29-1 to TRBJ2-3, with D tentatively TRBD2 (7 bases). The V gene lost 6 bases and the J gene lost 4 bases, with 17 bases spanning the gap. Germline assignment: CDR1 SQVTM and CDR2 ANQGSEA. The CDR3 runs 14 residues. The CDR3 protein is CSVSEPGGPDTQYF. CDR3 in DNA: TGCAGCGTCTCCGAGCCGGGGGGCCCAGATACGCAGTATTTT.

This chain links TRBV9 with TRBJ2-7, with 7 bases that match TRBD2. Germline-derived CDR1 and CDR2 are SGDLS and YYNGEE. CDR3 length equals 13 residues. J gave up 7 bases and V 1 base, and 5 bases lay outside the gene matches. DNA for the CDR3: TGTGCCAGCAGCGTAAGCGTCGGGGGGGAGCAGTACTTC. It translates to CASSVSVGGEQYF.

Here the CDR3 DNA reads TGCGCCAGCAGGGTTAATACTGGTAATTCACCCCTCCACTTT. Translation gives CASRVNTGNSPLHF. V gene TRBV5-1 combines with J gene TRBJ1-6; D is uncertain. Germline CDR1 is SGHRS and CDR2 is YFSETQ. V lost 5 bases and J lost 6, with 12 bases in between. The CDR3 runs 14 residues.

This clonotype was counted only a few times. The chain couples TRBV27 to TRBJ1-1, with a possible D match to TRBD1 (6 bases). This CDR3 has 14 amino acids. Germline values: CDR1 MNHEY, CDR2 SMNVEV (reference sequence). Trimming cost V 5 bases and J 3 bases, with 13 bases left between them. The chain's CDR3 is CASSPTQGHTEAFF. The CDR3 DNA sequence: TGTGCCAGCAGTCCTACACAGGGTCACACTGAAGCTTTCTTT.